The entry that follows covers one T cell receptor (beta chain) sequence. The data were taken from a study of blood T cell repertoires in COVID-19. Participant ages covered roughly 18 to 89 years across about two dozen US areas. Grouping used clinical history reported by participants in a survey and questionnaire. The data were produced by immunoSEQ multiplex PCR, yet TCRdb's version contains in-frame clones alone and is incomplete. The sample consists of about 180,000 clones, approximately 85% of them appearing once. CDR1 is SGHAT and CDR2 is FQNNGV in the germline V gene. V lost 1 base, J lost 2 bases, and 9 bases lay in between. The CDR3 has 15 amino acids.

This chain links TRBV11-2 with TRBJ1-3, with a possible D match to TRBD1 (5 bases). The sequenced sample was PBMCs or T cells enriched from blood (not recorded which). The receptor was isolated from a man aged 40-49 years who had recovered from COVID-19. For the CDR3, the DNA is TGTGCCAGCAGCTTAGCAACAGGCCCTGGAAACACCATATATTTT. It encodes CASSLATGPGNTIYF. Looking up the rest from reference TRBV11-2 and TRBJ1-3 gives the full variable domain: EAGVAQSPRYKIIEKRQSVAFWCNPISGHATLYWYQQILGQGPKLLIQFQNNGVVDDSQLPKDRFSAERLKGVDSTLKIQPAKLEDSAVYLCASSLATGPGNTIYFGEGSWLTVV.